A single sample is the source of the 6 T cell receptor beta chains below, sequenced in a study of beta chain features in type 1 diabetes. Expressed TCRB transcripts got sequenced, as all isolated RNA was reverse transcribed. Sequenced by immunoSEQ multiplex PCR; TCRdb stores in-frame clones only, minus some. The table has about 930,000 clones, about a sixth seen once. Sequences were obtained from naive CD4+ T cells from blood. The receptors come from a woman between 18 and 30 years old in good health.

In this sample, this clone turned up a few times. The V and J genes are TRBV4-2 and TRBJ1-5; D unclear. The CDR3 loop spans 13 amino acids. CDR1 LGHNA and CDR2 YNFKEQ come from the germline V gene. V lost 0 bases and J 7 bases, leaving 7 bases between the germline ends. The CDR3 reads CASSQDIGQPQHF. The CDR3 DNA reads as TGTGCCAGCAGCCAAGATATAGGGCAGCCCCAGCATTTT.

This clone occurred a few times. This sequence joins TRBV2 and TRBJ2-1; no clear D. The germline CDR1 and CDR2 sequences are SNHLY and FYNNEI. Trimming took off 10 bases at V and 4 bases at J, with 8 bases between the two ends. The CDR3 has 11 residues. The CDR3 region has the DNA TGTGCCATGACACTTTACAATGAGCAGTTCTTC. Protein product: CAMTLYNEQFF.

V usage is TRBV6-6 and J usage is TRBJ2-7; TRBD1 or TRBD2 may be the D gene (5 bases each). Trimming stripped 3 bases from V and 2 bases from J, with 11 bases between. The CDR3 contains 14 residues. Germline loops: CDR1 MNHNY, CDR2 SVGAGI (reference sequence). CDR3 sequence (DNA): TGTGCCAGCAGTTATGGGGGAGACGCCTACGAGCAGTACTTC. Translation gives CASSYGGDAYEQYF.

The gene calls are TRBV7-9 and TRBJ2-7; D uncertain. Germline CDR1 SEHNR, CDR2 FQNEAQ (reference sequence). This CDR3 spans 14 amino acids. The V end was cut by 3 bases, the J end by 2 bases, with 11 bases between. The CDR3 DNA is TGTGCCAGCAGCTTTCCAGGAAAACCCTACGAGCAGTACTTC. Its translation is CASSFPGKPYEQYF.

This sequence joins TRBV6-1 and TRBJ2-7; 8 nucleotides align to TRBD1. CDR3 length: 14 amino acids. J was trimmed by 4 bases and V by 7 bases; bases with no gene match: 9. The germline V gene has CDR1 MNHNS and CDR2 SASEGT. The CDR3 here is CASISDRAGYEQYF. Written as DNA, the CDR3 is TGTGCCAGCATCTCGGACAGGGCTGGATACGAGCAGTACTTC.

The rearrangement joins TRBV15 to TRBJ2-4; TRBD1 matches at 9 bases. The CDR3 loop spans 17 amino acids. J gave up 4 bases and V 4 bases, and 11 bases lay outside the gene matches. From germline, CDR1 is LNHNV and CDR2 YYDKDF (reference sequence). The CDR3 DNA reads TGTGCCACCAGCACCCGGACAGGGGAAACCAAAAAAAACATTCAGTACTTC. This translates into CATSTRTGETKKNIQYF.